Below are 29 T cell receptor beta chains sequenced from a single sample in a study of radiotherapy plus CTLA-4 blockade in lung cancer (dated by TCRdb to between 2017 and 2018). Libraries were constructed by the immunoSEQ multiplex PCR assay. TCRdb's version of the immuneACCESS table is confined to in-frame rearrangements and falls short of the full clone set. An unresolved V gene accounts for under half of the shortfall where checked; the remainder is of unknown origin. The table for this sample lists about 39,000 clones; approximately 79% of them were counted only once. Around 22% of the sample lies in the top ten. This sample comprised peripheral blood, obtained from a patient treated with radiotherapy plus ipilimumab. Receptors were obtained from a human donor with non-small cell lung cancer that progressed on radiotherapy plus ipilimumab.

The CDR3 sequence: CASSSSQGANTGELFF. CDR3 nucleotides: TGTGCCAGCAGCAGTTCACAGGGGGCCAACACCGGGGAGCTGTTTTTT. The chain has TRBV5-5 and TRBJ2-2; 9 nucleotides match TRBD1. The CDR3 sequence is 16 residues long. V lost 4 bases and J lost 2; bases outside the gene matches: 6. From germline, CDR1 is SGHKS and CDR2 YYEKEE (reference sequence).

V gene TRBV18 combines with J gene TRBJ2-6; no clear D. This CDR3 spans 14 amino acids. The germline CDR1 and CDR2 sequences are KGHSH and LQKENI. Trimming pared 6 bases from V and 0 bases from J, leaving 6 bases between. The CDR3 region is CASSISSGANVLTF. CDR3 sequence (DNA): TGTGCCAGCTCTATTAGCTCTGGGGCCAACGTCCTGACTTTC.

This chain joins TRBV7-2 and TRBJ2-7, with TRBD2 matching 12 bases. J was trimmed by 6 bases and V by 1 base; bases with no gene match: 13. The CDR3 has 18 residues. In germline, CDR1 is SGHTA, CDR2 FQGNSA. The CDR3 sequence is CASSLDWTSGVLSGEQYF. The CDR3 bases are TGTGCCAGCAGCTTAGATTGGACTAGCGGGGTCTTATCCGGCGAGCAGTACTTC.

This clone has just one count. V and J are TRBV18 and TRBJ2-7, with D unresolved. Trimming stripped 1 base from V and 0 bases from J, with 4 bases between. The CDR3 is 13 residues long. Germline CDR1 is KGHSH and CDR2 is LQKENI. The DNA of the CDR3 is TGTGCCAGCTCACCACTGAGCTCCTACGAGCAGTACTTC. Translating gives CASSPLSSYEQYF.

The chain recombines TRBV7-9 with TRBJ2-2; 11 bases match TRBD2. From germline, CDR1 is SEHNR and CDR2 FQNEAQ (reference sequence). V shed 5 bases, J shed 7 bases, and the junction held 9 bases outside the gene matches. This CDR3 has 16 amino acids. In nucleotides, the CDR3 is TGTGCCAGCAGCCTCGGGACTAGCGGTACGAGCGGGGAGCTGTTTTTT. Its translation is CASSLGTSGTSGELFF.

J is TRBJ2-3 and V is TRBV27; 10 bases are a match to TRBD2. V dropped 2 bases and J dropped 3; count of bases not matched to a gene: 2. This CDR3 spans 15 amino acids. Per germline, CDR1 MNHEY and CDR2 SMNVEV (reference sequence). This chain's CDR3 is CASSLNSGGTDTQYF. DNA for the CDR3: TGTGCCAGCAGTTTAAATAGCGGGGGGACAGATACGCAGTATTTT.

This chain connects TRBV7-8 to TRBJ1-5; D unresolved. The CDR3 is 12 amino acids. The V gene lost 3 bases and the J gene lost 3 bases, with 3 bases spanning the gap. The germline V gene encodes CDR1 SGHVS and CDR2 FQNEAQ. The CDR3 loop reads CASSFSNQPQHF. As DNA, the CDR3 is TGTGCCAGCAGCTTCTCCAATCAGCCCCAGCATTTT.

This clone appeared a few times. This rearrangement joins TRBV4-3 to TRBJ2-2, with D perhaps matching TRBD1 (6 bases). This CDR3 region has 16 residues. Germline V gives CDR1 LGHNA, CDR2 YSLEER. Trimming left V 0 bases short and J 4 bases short, with 12 bases between. CDR3 sequence (DNA): TGCGCCAGCAGCCAAGAGGCCCAGGGGTTCACCGGGGAGCTGTTTTTT. It codes for CASSQEAQGFTGELFF.

The chain combines TRBV2 with TRBJ2-3; TRBD2 might be the D (5 bases). Deletions cut 3 bases from V and 0 bases from J, with 10 bases between. CDR3 length: 15 residues. Germline-derived CDR1 and CDR2 are SNHLY and FYNNEI. CDR3 residues: CASSDWGVSTDTQYF. CDR3 DNA sequence: TGTGCCAGCAGTGATTGGGGAGTCAGCACAGATACGCAGTATTTT.

The V and J genes are TRBV5-4 and TRBJ2-7, with TRBD2 as a possible D gene (6 bases). V gave up 0 bases and J gave up 1 base, with 14 bases separating them. The CDR3 runs to 16 residues. Germline V gives CDR1 SGHNT, CDR2 YYREEE (reference sequence). The CDR3 region has the DNA TGTGCCAGCAGCTTGGATCGGGACTCAGCTTCCTACGAGCAGTACTTC. It translates to CASSLDRDSASYEQYF.

This clone was seen only a few times. This sequence joins TRBV7-2 and TRBJ2-7; D may be TRBD1 (5 bases). V lost 7 bases, J lost 3 bases, and 16 bases lay in between. CDR1 is SGHTA and CDR2 is FQGNSA in the germline V gene. CDR3 length equals 14 residues. CDR3 loop: CASTGAGNYYEQYF. The CDR3 coding sequence is TGTGCCAGCACTGGGGCCGGAAACTACTACGAGCAGTACTTC.

The chain couples TRBV9 to TRBJ2-4; 7 nucleotides align to TRBD1. Losses at the gene ends were 5 bases for V and 6 bases for J; bases not matched to a gene: 5. This CDR3 spans 13 amino acids. Germline CDR1 is SGDLS and CDR2 is YYNGEE. CDR3: CASSRQGANIQYF. The CDR3 DNA is TGTGCCAGCAGTCGACAGGGTGCAAACATTCAGTACTTC.

V is TRBV5-4 and J is TRBJ2-1, with D possibly being TRBD2 (6 bases). V was trimmed by 0 bases and J by 5 bases, leaving 12 bases between them. The CDR3 covers 15 residues. Germline assignment: CDR1 SGHNT and CDR2 YYREEE (reference sequence). Here the CDR3 DNA reads TGTGCCAGCAGCTTGGTTGCGGGGAAAAACAATGAGCAGTTCTTC. Encoded protein: CASSLVAGKNNEQFF.

V usage is TRBV19 and J usage is TRBJ1-5; D not resolved. Trimming removed 3 bases from V and 6 bases from J, with 6 bases in between. Germline values: CDR1 LNHDA, CDR2 SQIVND (reference sequence). The CDR3 is 12 amino acids. CDR3 residues: CASSIGGQPQHF. CDR3 bases: TGTGCCAGTAGTATCGGTGGTCAGCCCCAGCATTTT.

This chain joins TRBV7-6 and TRBJ1-5; 9 bases are shared with TRBD1. Losses at the gene ends were 5 bases for V and 5 bases for J; bases not matched to a gene: 7. The CDR3 sequence is 15 residues long. Germline V gene data show CDR1 as SGHVS and CDR2 as FNYEAQ. CDR3 nucleotides: TGTGCCAGCAGCAATCGGGGACAGGGTGATCAGCCCCAGCATTTT. This encodes CASSNRGQGDQPQHF.

V is TRBV10-1 and J is TRBJ2-5; perhaps TRBD2 as D (5 bases). This CDR3 has 14 residues. V shed 4 bases and J shed 5 bases, with 14 bases lying between them. Germline values: CDR1 WNHNN, CDR2 SYGVQD (reference sequence). The CDR3: CASSAELGRETQYF. The CDR3 DNA is TGCGCCAGCAGTGCCGAACTAGGACGGGAGACCCAGTACTTC.

This chain links TRBV29-1 with TRBJ2-1; 11 bases align to TRBD2. This CDR3 region has 13 residues. CDR1 is SQVTM, CDR2 ANQGSEA, per germline. V dropped 4 bases and J dropped 10; count of bases not matched to a gene: 6. CDR3 in DNA: TGCAGCGTTGCGGCTAGCGGGGGGTGGGAGCAGTTCTTC. It translates to CSVAASGGWEQFF.

The chain has TRBV7-2 and TRBJ1-2; 9 bases are shared with TRBD1. The CDR3 has 14 amino acids. The junction had 4 bases not matched to a gene; V was cut back by 0 bases and J by 8 bases. Per germline, CDR1 SGHTA and CDR2 FQGNSA. This chain's CDR3 is CASSLAQGARGYTF. The DNA of the CDR3 is TGTGCCAGCAGCTTAGCACAGGGGGCGAGAGGCTACACCTTC.

The gene calls are TRBV4-3 and TRBJ1-1, with D possibly TRBD1 on 5 matching bases. CDR1 is LGHNA and CDR2 is YSLEER in the germline V gene. V was shortened by 1 base and J by 1 base, with 28 bases between the two germline ends. This CDR3 spans 21 amino acids. CDR3 sequence reads: CASSQVSYYLAGHTTNTEAFF. In DNA, the CDR3 is TGCGCCAGCAGCCAAGTTTCCTATTATTTGGCAGGGCACACCACGAACACTGAAGCTTTCTTT.

The V and J genes are TRBV6-1 and TRBJ1-1, with D tentatively TRBD1 (5 bases). The CDR3 spans 15 residues. V shed 3 bases and J shed 4 bases, with 15 bases lying between them. Germline V lookup: CDR1 MNHNS, CDR2 SASEGT. CDR3 region: CASSDWAGLGTEAFF. For the CDR3, the DNA is TGTGCCAGCAGTGACTGGGCAGGGCTGGGCACTGAAGCTTTCTTT.

This sequence joins TRBV9 and TRBJ1-5; D ambiguous. The CDR3 runs 17 residues. V was shortened by 4 bases and J by 1 base, with 18 bases between the two germline ends. CDR1 and CDR2 from the germline V gene are SGDLS and YYNGEE. Here the CDR3 reads CASSKNVRTRSNQPQHF. The CDR3 DNA follows: TGTGCCAGCAGCAAAAACGTCAGGACTCGGAGCAATCAGCCCCAGCATTTT. The variable domain in full, completed from reference TRBV9 and TRBJ1-5, reads DSGVTQTPKHLITATGQRVTLRCSPRSGDLSVYWYQQSLDQGLQFLIQYYNGEERAKGNILERFSAQQFPDLHSELNLSSLELGDSALYFCASSKNVRTRSNQPQHFGDGTRLSIL.

V gene TRBV7-9 combines with J gene TRBJ2-3; 7 positions match TRBD1. CDR3 length: 17 amino acids. The junction had 7 bases not matched to a gene; V was cut back by 1 base and J by 0 bases. CDR1 and CDR2 (germline): SEHNR, FQNEAQ (reference sequence). CDR3 bases: TGTGCCAGCAGCTTAGGGTCAGGGGGAAGGAGCACAGATACGCAGTATTTT. Translated, it gives CASSLGSGGRSTDTQYF.

V gene TRBV4-1 combines with J gene TRBJ1-5; D is perhaps TRBD1 (5 bases). The CDR3 covers 13 residues. V was shortened by 1 base and J by 5 bases, with 6 bases between the two germline ends. Germline V gene data show CDR1 as MGHRA and CDR2 as YSYEKL. The CDR3 loop is CASSQGRDQPQHF. For the CDR3, the DNA is TGCGCCAGCAGCCAAGGCAGGGATCAGCCCCAGCATTTT.

The chain recombines TRBV5-4 with TRBJ2-2; 8 nucleotides match TRBD1. The CDR3 is made up of 15 amino acids. Germline CDR1 SGHNT, CDR2 YYREEE (reference sequence). Trimming cost V 2 bases and J 1 base; bases outside gene matches: 1. The CDR3 here is CASSLGTGNTGELFF. CDR3 nucleotides: TGTGCCAGCAGCTTAGGGACAGGGAACACCGGGGAGCTGTTTTTT.

J is TRBJ2-7 and V is TRBV5-1, with D perhaps matching TRBD1 (6 bases). The germline V and J ends were trimmed by 1 base and 4 bases, with 12 bases remaining between them. Germline V gene sequence: CDR1 SGHRS, CDR2 YFSETQ. The CDR3 totals 14 residues. The CDR3 loop reads CASSLTTGLYEQYF. DNA of the CDR3: TGCGCCAGCAGCTTGACGACAGGCCTTTACGAGCAGTACTTC. The entire variable domain, with the rest obtained from reference TRBV5-1 and TRBJ2-7, is as follows: KAGVTQTPRYLIKTRGQQVTLSCSPISGHRSVSWYQQTPGQGLQFLFEYFSETQRNKGNFPGRFSGRQFSNSRSEMNVSTLELGDSALYLCASSLTTGLYEQYFGPGTRLTVT.

The chain combines TRBV5-8 with TRBJ1-5, with 7 bases matching TRBD1. Trimming removed 4 bases from V and 1 base from J; junction bases left unmatched: 5. This CDR3 comprises 15 residues. Germline V gene sequence: CDR1 SGHTS, CDR2 YDEGEE. The CDR3 nucleotides are TGTGCCAGCAGCGTCGGGACAGAGAGCAATCAGCCCCAGCATTTT. Translation gives CASSVGTESNQPQHF.

The chain carries TRBV5-1 and TRBJ1-2, with 8 nucleotides matching TRBD1. V dropped 4 bases and J dropped 6; count of bases not matched to a gene: 5. The CDR3 length is 13 residues. Germline V gives CDR1 SGHRS, CDR2 YFSETQ. CDR3 in DNA: TGCGCCAGCAGCCTCGGACAGGGTGATGGCTACACCTTC. This gives the protein CASSLGQGDGYTF.

The chain carries TRBV6-5 and TRBJ1-2, with unresolved D. This CDR3 comprises 16 residues. Trimming shortened V by 0 bases and J by 0 bases, and 11 bases separated the two germline ends. Germline assignment: CDR1 MNHEY and CDR2 SVGAGI. CDR3 DNA: TGTGCCAGCAGTTACTCGGGCAGATCTTCTAACTATGGCTACACCTTC. Protein sequence: CASSYSGRSSNYGYTF.

The J gene is TRBJ2-3, the V gene TRBV7-3; a possible D gene is TRBD1 (6 bases). Per the germline V gene, CDR1 is SGHTA and CDR2 is FQGTGA. The CDR3 covers 15 residues. Trimming took 5 bases from V and 2 from J, leaving 14 bases between them. The DNA of the CDR3 is TGTGCCAGCAGCGCCGGGACAACGTACACAGATACGCAGTATTTT. It encodes CASSAGTTYTDTQYF.